A single sample gave rise to the 28 T cell receptor beta chains below, sequenced in a study of Ad26.COV2.S vaccination and SARS-CoV-2 variants. Assay used: immunoSEQ multiplex PCR; TCRdb lists only in-frame clones, some missing. This sample has about 320,000 clones, with about 86% found just once. Specified treatment: about 20 received Ad26.COV2.S at low or high dose, single or two shots; about 5 received placebo; per-sample allocation not given. Day 63 after the first vaccine or placebo injection was the time point for sampling. The input for sequencing was peripheral blood, taken in a trial of Ad26.COV2.S vaccine versus placebo. The receptors originated from a person between 18 and 65 years old who received the Ad26.COV2.S COVID-19 vaccine or a placebo.

This rearrangement joins TRBV10-1 to TRBJ1-5; D ambiguous. CDR3 length: 13 residues. The germline V gene has CDR1 WNHNN and CDR2 SYGVQD (reference sequence). The V gene lost 10 bases and the J gene lost 2 bases, with 12 bases spanning the gap. As DNA, the CDR3 is TGCGCCACCACCGCCGGGGGCAATCAGCCCCAGCATTTT. Translating it yields CATTAGGNQPQHF.

The gene calls are TRBV2 and TRBJ1-1; 9 bases line up with TRBD1. CDR3 length equals 12 residues. V lost 8 bases, J lost 5 bases, and 3 bases stayed unmatched. CDR1 and CDR2 from the germline V gene are SNHLY and FYNNEI. CDR3 sequence (DNA): TGTGCCAGCGGGACAGGGTGGACTGAAGCTTTCTTT. Amino acids: CASGTGWTEAFF.

The count of this clone is one. The V call is TRBV5-1, the J call TRBJ2-2, with D maybe TRBD2 (7 bases). The CDR3 length is 15 residues. The V end was cut by 4 bases, the J end by 3 bases, with 13 bases between. Germline values: CDR1 SGHRS, CDR2 YFSETQ. CDR3 residues: CASSPGGAHTGELFF. CDR3 nucleotides: TGCGCCAGCAGCCCTGGGGGGGCGCACACCGGGGAGCTGTTTTTT.

This rearrangement joins TRBV5-1 to TRBJ1-1; a possible D gene is TRBD1 (5 bases). The V end was cut by 4 bases, the J end by 0 bases, with 10 bases between. The V gene's germline CDR1 is SGHRS and CDR2 YFSETQ. The CDR3 length is 14 residues. CDR3 DNA: TGCGCCAGCAGCAGGGGCAGGATGAACACTGAAGCTTTCTTT. This codes for CASSRGRMNTEAFF.

The V call is TRBV5-4, the J call TRBJ2-1; TRBD1 might be the D (6 bases). This CDR3 is 15 amino acids long. The V end was cut by 3 bases, the J end by 6 bases, with 16 bases between. Germline V gene sequence: CDR1 SGHNT, CDR2 YYREEE (reference sequence). The CDR3 spells CASSSSGQGTNEQFF. CDR3 bases: TGTGCCAGCAGCTCCTCAGGCCAGGGGACCAATGAGCAGTTCTTC.

The J gene is TRBJ1-5, the V gene TRBV6-1; possibly TRBD1 for D (5 bases). V lost 3 bases and J 6 bases, leaving 21 bases between the germline ends. The CDR3 is made up of 17 amino acids. The germline gives CDR1 MNHNS, CDR2 SASEGT. The CDR3 DNA reads TGTGCCAGCAGTGAGGGGACGACTACAATTAGGGGTCAGCCCCAGCATTTT. Protein sequence: CASSEGTTTIRGQPQHF.

This chain uses TRBV4-1 with TRBJ1-3, with D possibly TRBD1 on 6 matching bases. Germline V CDR1 and CDR2: MGHRA, YSYEKL. There are 16 residues in the CDR3. V was cut by 2 bases and J by 0 bases, with 11 bases left in between. CDR3 nucleotide sequence: TGCGCCAGCAGCCAACGGGGGGCGATCTCTGGAAACACCATATATTTT. Protein sequence: CASSQRGAISGNTIYF.

The V gene is TRBV21-1, the J gene TRBJ2-5; the DNA was not used to check the table's D call, TRBD1. TRBV21-1 is reported as a pseudogene. The CDR3 consists of 14 residues. CDR3 sequence reads: CASSKPTDRETQYF. DNA for the CDR3: TGTGCCAGCAGCAAGCCGACAGACCGGGAGACCCAGTACTTC.

The rearrangement uses TRBV4-1 and TRBJ1-1; 9 positions match TRBD1. CDR3 size: 13 residues. The V segment lost 8 bases and the J segment 4 bases; nucleotides outside the gene matches: 5. Germline CDR1 MGHRA, CDR2 YSYEKL. CDR3 nucleotides: TGCGCCAGCCGGGGACAGGGAGGCACTGAAGCTTTCTTT. It yields the protein CASRGQGGTEAFF.

The chain combines TRBV5-1 with TRBJ2-7; D is possibly TRBD2 (7 bases). The CDR3 length is 14 residues. The germline V and J ends were trimmed by 2 bases and 2 bases, with 11 bases remaining between them. Germline V gene sequence: CDR1 SGHRS, CDR2 YFSETQ. The CDR3 DNA reads as TGCGCCAGCAGCTTACGGGGGGCAACCTACGAGCAGTACTTC. Encoded protein: CASSLRGATYEQYF.

This clone was picked up a small number of times. The chain recombines TRBV5-4 with TRBJ2-5; TRBD2 matches at 12 bases. V trimming: 4 bases; J trimming: 2 bases; junction bases outside the gene matches: 12. Germline V gene lookup returns CDR1 SGHNT and CDR2 YYREEE (reference sequence). The CDR3 is 18 amino acids. The CDR3 protein is CASSPELSSGGAQETQYF. The CDR3 coding sequence is TGTGCCAGCAGCCCCGAACTCTCTAGCGGGGGGGCTCAAGAGACCCAGTACTTC.

The CDR3 sequence: CASSPGQGGSPLHF. As DNA, the CDR3 is TGTGCCAGCTCACCTGGGCAGGGCGGTTCACCCCTCCACTTT. The chain links TRBV18 to TRBJ1-6, with D perhaps matching TRBD1 (5 bases). Germline V gene lookup returns CDR1 KGHSH and CDR2 LQKENI. The CDR3 totals 14 residues. Deletions cut 3 bases from V and 9 bases from J, with 12 bases between. The full variable domain, in which reference TRBV18 and TRBJ1-6 provide the parts outside the CDR3, is NAGVMQNPRHLVRRRGQEARLRCSPMKGHSHVYWYRQLPEEGLKFMVYLQKENIIDESGMPKERFSAEFPKEGPSILRIQQVVRGDSAAYFCASSPGQGGSPLHFGNGTRLTVT.

The rearrangement joins TRBV7-9 to TRBJ1-1, with no clear D. V was trimmed by 5 bases and J by 2 bases, leaving 12 bases between them. Germline V gene data show CDR1 as SEHNR and CDR2 as FQNEAQ (reference sequence). The CDR3 has 14 residues. The CDR3 loop is CASSGRPLNTEAFF. The CDR3 DNA is TGTGCCAGCAGCGGGCGACCGTTAAACACTGAAGCTTTCTTT.

This clone has just one count. This chain links TRBV7-9 with TRBJ1-1; D unclear. V was shortened by 0 bases and J by 3 bases, with 8 bases between the two germline ends. This CDR3 region has 14 residues. The germline gives CDR1 SEHNR, CDR2 FQNEAQ (reference sequence). The CDR3 spells CASSLARRDTEAFF. The CDR3 region has the DNA TGTGCCAGCAGCTTAGCCAGGAGGGACACTGAAGCTTTCTTT.

The rearrangement joins TRBV12-5 to TRBJ1-5, with D hard to call. The CDR3 length is 16 residues. The V end was cut by 5 bases, the J end by 4 bases, with 18 bases between. Germline V gives CDR1 LGHNT, CDR2 FRNRAP. The CDR3 DNA is TGTGCTAGTGGTCCCGGGAGCGCCGGATTGAATCAGCCCCAGCATTTT. It is translated as CASGPGSAGLNQPQHF.

This sequence joins TRBV7-9 and TRBJ1-1; D call uncertain. The V end was cut by 5 bases, the J end by 2 bases, with 6 bases between. CDR3 length equals 12 residues. Germline-derived CDR1 and CDR2 are SEHNR and FQNEAQ (reference sequence). DNA of the CDR3: TGTGCCAGCAGCCCCACCAACACTGAAGCTTTCTTT. This encodes CASSPTNTEAFF.

The rearrangement joins TRBV6-6 to TRBJ2-7, with D tentatively TRBD1 (6 bases). The germline V gene has CDR1 MNHNY and CDR2 SVGAGI (reference sequence). Trimming removed 7 bases from V and 3 bases from J, with 16 bases in between. The CDR3 length is 14 residues. The CDR3 coding sequence is TGTGCCAGCACCCAAAGGGGACAAGTCTACGAGCAGTACTTC. As protein: CASTQRGQVYEQYF.

The chain uses TRBV4-1 and TRBJ2-3; D may be TRBD1 or TRBD2 (5 bases each). V dropped 2 bases and J dropped 8 bases, with 8 bases sitting between them. In germline, CDR1 is MGHRA, CDR2 YSYEKL. CDR3 length: 12 residues. CDR3 amino acids: CASSQKRGTQYF. Here the CDR3 DNA reads TGCGCCAGCAGCCAAAAGAGGGGTACGCAGTATTTT.

V gene TRBV9 combines with J gene TRBJ2-3; D unclear. V lost 0 bases, J lost 6 bases, and 8 bases lay in between. This CDR3 contains 13 residues. Germline V gene lookup returns CDR1 SGDLS and CDR2 YYNGEE. The CDR3 loop reads CASSVGPPDTQYF. The DNA for the CDR3 is TGTGCCAGCAGCGTAGGTCCCCCCGATACGCAGTATTTT. The whole variable domain, remainder taken from reference TRBV9 and TRBJ2-3, is DSGVTQTPKHLITATGQRVTLRCSPRSGDLSVYWYQQSLDQGLQFLIQYYNGEERAKGNILERFSAQQFPDLHSELNLSSLELGDSALYFCASSVGPPDTQYFGPGTRLTVL.

CDR3 residues: CASSKALGGYGYTF. CDR3 coding DNA: TGTGCCAGCAGCAAAGCGCTTGGGGGCTATGGCTACACCTTC. This chain uses TRBV21-1 with TRBJ1-2. TRBV21-1 is deemed a pseudogene. CDR3 length: 14 amino acids.

In its sample, this clone was seen once. The CDR3: CASSYSAGGYGYTF. CDR3 coding DNA: TGTGCCAGCAGTTACTCGGCAGGGGGCTATGGCTACACCTTC. This sequence joins TRBV6-5 and TRBJ1-2; 7 bases match TRBD1. The germline gives CDR1 MNHEY, CDR2 SVGAGI. The CDR3 spans 14 residues. Germline trimming cut 0 bases from V and 4 bases from J; bases unmatched to any gene: 2.

The chain is built from TRBV30 and TRBJ2-5, with TRBD2 as a possible D gene (7 bases). The V gene lost 1 base and the J gene lost 5 bases, with 11 bases spanning the gap. The CDR3 spans 13 residues. Germline loops: CDR1 GTSNPN, CDR2 SVGIG (reference sequence). The CDR3 bases are TGTGCCTGGAGTGGGGGGCGGGAGGAGACCCAGTACTTC. It yields the protein CAWSGGREETQYF.

The chain employs TRBV19 and TRBJ2-4, with 10 bases that match TRBD1. Trimming took 6 bases from V and 1 from J; bases not matched to a gene: 12. The germline CDR1 and CDR2 sequences are LNHDA and SQIVND (reference sequence). The CDR3 is 18 residues long. Here the CDR3 DNA reads TGTGCCAGTAGGGCGACAGGGGGCAGGTGGGGGGCCAAAAACATTCAGTACTTC. This gives the protein CASRATGGRWGAKNIQYF. The complete variable domain, with remaining parts taken from reference TRBV19 and TRBJ2-4, reads DGGITQSPKYLFRKEGQNVTLSCEQNLNHDAMYWYRQDPGQGLRLIYYSQIVNDFQKGDIAEGYSVSREKKESFPLTVTSAQKNPTAFYLCASRATGGRWGAKNIQYFGAGTRLSVL.

The CDR3 DNA reads as TGTGCCAGCAGCTTGTTTACTGACAGGGATGGGAAGACCCAGTACTTC. Translated: CASSLFTDRDGKTQYF. J is TRBJ2-5 and V is TRBV5-6; TRBD1 matches at 7 bases. Trimming cost V 1 base and J 6 bases; bases outside gene matches: 12. CDR1 is SGHDT, CDR2 YYEEEE, per germline. This CDR3 is built from 16 residues.

This clone turned up a few times. V usage is TRBV10-1 and J usage is TRBJ1-1; 10 nucleotides line up with TRBD1. CDR1 and CDR2 (germline): WNHNN, SYGVQD (reference sequence). J was trimmed by 5 bases and V by 2 bases; bases with no gene match: 2. The CDR3 runs to 14 residues. As DNA, the CDR3 is TGCGCCAGCAGTGAGGGGACAGGGGATACTGAAGCTTTCTTT. It encodes CASSEGTGDTEAFF.

DNA of the CDR3: TGTGCCAGCAGCTTGGTCTGGCCTTTGAACACTGAAGCTTTCTTT. This codes for CASSLVWPLNTEAFF. V gene TRBV5-8 combines with J gene TRBJ1-1; no reliable D call. V gave up 0 bases and J gave up 0 bases, with 9 bases separating them. Per the germline V gene, CDR1 is SGHTS and CDR2 is YDEGEE. The CDR3 has 15 residues.

J is TRBJ1-5 and V is TRBV6-1; TRBD1 agrees at 7 bases. CDR3 length: 15 residues. Germline lookup yields CDR1 MNHNS and CDR2 SASEGT. The V segment lost 3 bases and the J segment 7 bases; nucleotides outside the gene matches: 9. The CDR3 bases are TGTGCCAGCAGTGATCCGACAGGGTCGGGGCAGCCCCAGCATTTT. Translation gives CASSDPTGSGQPQHF.

J is TRBJ2-7 and V is TRBV30; D remains ambiguous. Trimming took off 0 bases at V and 0 bases at J, with 12 bases between the two ends. This CDR3 contains 15 residues. Germline-derived CDR1 and CDR2 are GTSNPN and SVGIG (reference sequence). The CDR3 is CAWSVTGTSSYEQYF. CDR3 DNA: TGTGCCTGGAGTGTAACCGGAACCAGCTCCTACGAGCAGTACTTC.